Listed below are T cell receptor beta chains from one sample, sequenced in a study of identical twins. MiXCR, applied by TCRdb to the 5' RACE reads, yields one record per CDR3 protein. The table lists around 370,000 distinct CDR3 sequences, roughly 9% of them singletons, with 8% to 10% in the top ten. What was sequenced was naive T cells sorted from blood. These receptors were obtained from a woman aged 45-60 years in good health. Each CDR3 is given with its conserved first and last residue. The D gene is left open where the match is weak. Some rows have no size entry. The others give once, few or many, or a class for an expanded clone.

D: -; V: TRBV9; J: TRBJ1-2; size: -; CDR3: CASSTRARGGYTF; DNA: TGTGCCAGCAGCACCAGGGCCCGAGGGGGCTACACCTTC
D: -; V: TRBV11-2; J: TRBJ1-5; size: -; CDR3: CASSYTADNQPQHF; DNA: TGTGCCAGCAGCTACACAGCCGACAATCAGCCCCAGCATTTT
D: -; V: TRBV6-4; J: TRBJ2-2; size: few; CDR3: CASSDRTRGELFF; DNA: TGTGCCAGCAGTGACAGGACGCGCGGGGAGCTGTTTTTT
D: -; V: TRBV25-1; J: TRBJ2-5; size: -; CDR3: CASSERRLEETQYF; DNA: TGTGCCAGCAGTGAACGAAGGTTGGAGGAGACCCAGTACTTC
D: -; V: TRBV19; J: TRBJ2-3; size: -; CDR3: CASSIPGVDTQYF; DNA: TGTGCCAGTAGTATTCCGGGAGTCGATACGCAGTATTTT
D: TRBD1; V: TRBV24-1; J: TRBJ1-5; size: many; CDR3: CATSSDRQGPNQPQHF; DNA: TGTGCCACCAGTTCGGATCGACAGGGACCCAATCAGCCCCAGCATTTT
D: -; V: TRBV7-9; J: TRBJ2-3; size: many; CDR3: CASSLAVWDTQYF; DNA: TGTGCCAGCAGCTTAGCAGTTTGGGATACGCAGTATTTT
D: -; V: TRBV12-3/TRBV12-4; J: TRBJ1-1; size: many; CDR3: CASSFLTRNTEAFF; DNA: TGTGCCAGCAGTTTTTTAACCAGGAACACTGAAGCTTTCTTT
D: -; V: TRBV7-7; J: TRBJ2-2; size: -; CDR3: CASSLDGGARGTGELFF; DNA: TGTGCTAGCAGCTTAGACGGCGGGGCGCGAGGCACCGGGGAGCTGTTTTTT
D: -; V: TRBV20-1; J: TRBJ2-1; size: many; CDR3: CSARAFLRGHNEQFF; DNA: TGCAGTGCTAGAGCCTTTCTACGCGGTCACAATGAGCAGTTCTTC
D: -; V: TRBV12-3/TRBV12-4; J: TRBJ1-1; size: many; CDR3: CASSPPGQMNTEAFF; DNA: TGTGCCAGCAGTCCGCCGGGACAAATGAACACTGAAGCTTTCTTT
D: -; V: TRBV6-5; J: TRBJ2-5; size: -; CDR3: CASNSGQETQYF; DNA: TGTGCCAGCAACAGCGGCCAAGAGACCCAGTACTTC
D: -; V: TRBV2; J: TRBJ2-1; size: few; CDR3: CASGPQAGYNEQFF; DNA: TGTGCCAGCGGTCCCCAAGCGGGTTACAATGAGCAGTTCTTC
D: TRBD1; V: TRBV14; J: TRBJ2-3; size: -; CDR3: CASSHGQGFTDTQYF; DNA: TGTGCCAGCAGCCATGGACAGGGGTTCACAGATACGCAGTATTTT
D: TRBD1; V: TRBV12-3/TRBV12-4; J: TRBJ1-1; size: many; CDR3: CASRDTGAGAFF; DNA: TGTGCCAGCAGGGATACAGGGGCAGGAGCTTTCTTT
D: TRBD2; V: TRBV29-1; J: TRBJ2-1; size: many; CDR3: CSALGSTSGTYNEQFF; DNA: TGCAGCGCATTGGGATCGACTAGCGGGACGTACAATGAGCAGTTCTTC
D: -; V: TRBV29-1; J: TRBJ2-7; size: many; CDR3: CSVRIGSYEQYF; DNA: TGCAGCGTCCGAATCGGCTCCTACGAGCAGTACTTC
D: TRBD2; V: TRBV4-1; J: TRBJ2-1; size: -; CDR3: CASSQIAGGAYNEQFF; DNA: TGCGCCAGCAGCCAGATAGCGGGAGGGGCCTACAATGAGCAGTTCTTC
D: -; V: TRBV5-1; J: TRBJ2-5; size: many; CDR3: CASSAGQGPETQYF; DNA: TGCGCCAGCAGCGCCGGCCAAGGTCCGGAGACCCAGTACTTC
D: -; V: TRBV12-3/TRBV12-4; J: TRBJ2-3; size: -; CDR3: CASSRQDRVGTDTQYF; DNA: TGTGCCAGCAGCCGACAGGATCGTGTTGGCACAGATACGCAGTATTTT
D: TRBD1; V: TRBV12-3/TRBV12-4; J: TRBJ1-1; size: -; CDR3: CASSWDRGTEAFF; DNA: TGTGCCAGCAGTTGGGACAGAGGCACTGAAGCTTTCTTT
D: -; V: TRBV29-1; J: TRBJ2-7; size: many; CDR3: CSVEDLGSGYEQYF; DNA: TGCAGCGTTGAAGATCTTGGGAGCGGCTACGAGCAGTACTTC
D: -; V: TRBV7-6; J: TRBJ1-3; size: many; CDR3: CASSSVYSGNTIYF; DNA: TGTGCCAGCAGCTCAGTCTACTCTGGAAACACCATATATTTT
D: TRBD1; V: TRBV11-2; J: TRBJ1-2; size: many; CDR3: CASRPIRDRVSGYTF; DNA: TGTGCCAGCAGACCGATCCGGGACAGGGTCAGTGGCTACACCTTC
D: TRBD1; V: TRBV20-1; J: TRBJ2-6; size: -; CDR3: CSATLTGKGANVLTF; DNA: TGCAGTGCTACTTTGACAGGGAAAGGGGCCAACGTCCTGACTTTC
D: -; V: TRBV27; J: TRBJ1-2; size: -; CDR3: CASSLGGLANYGYTF; DNA: TGTGCCAGCAGTTTGGGAGGGTTAGCTAACTATGGCTACACCTTC
D: TRBD2; V: TRBV20-1; J: TRBJ2-5; size: -; CDR3: CSARAEGLAGTYQETQYF; DNA: TGCAGTGCTAGAGCCGAGGGACTAGCGGGAACGTACCAAGAGACCCAGTACTTC
D: -; V: TRBV27; J: TRBJ1-1; size: -; CDR3: CASSLGGAGGWMNTEAFF; DNA: TGTGCCAGCAGTTTAGGGGGGGCGGGAGGATGGATGAACACTGAAGCTTTCTTT
D: TRBD1; V: TRBV12-5; J: TRBJ1-5; size: -; CDR3: CASGLVQGLSQPQHF; DNA: TGTGCTAGTGGTTTGGTACAGGGGTTGTCTCAGCCCCAGCATTTT
D: -; V: TRBV20-1; J: TRBJ1-1; size: -; CDR3: CSARETGGGIEAFF; DNA: TGCAGTGCTAGAGAGACCGGGGGAGGGATTGAAGCTTTCTTT
D: -; V: TRBV12-3/TRBV12-4; J: TRBJ2-7; size: many; CDR3: CASSFSQGTYEQYF; DNA: TGTGCCAGCAGTTTTTCACAGGGTACCTACGAGCAGTACTTC
D: -; V: TRBV20-1; J: TRBJ2-5; size: many; CDR3: CSASWETQYF; DNA: TGCAGTGCTAGTTGGGAGACCCAGTACTTC
D: TRBD2; V: TRBV11-2; J: TRBJ2-3; size: -; CDR3: CASSLGPEASGSFTDTQYF; DNA: TGTGCCAGCAGCTTAGGCCCGGAGGCTAGCGGGAGTTTCACAGATACGCAGTATTTT
D: -; V: TRBV6-5; J: TRBJ2-1; size: few; CDR3: CASSRTGGRHYNEQFF; DNA: TGTGCCAGCAGTCGCACCGGTGGACGGCACTACAATGAGCAGTTCTTC
D: TRBD2; V: TRBV5-1; J: TRBJ2-4; size: few; CDR3: CASSLEAGLAGVENIQYF; DNA: TGCGCCAGCAGCTTGGAAGCGGGATTAGCGGGAGTTGAAAACATTCAGTACTTC
D: -; V: TRBV30; J: TRBJ1-5; size: few; CDR3: CAWSLGQPQHF; DNA: TGTGCCTGGAGTTTGGGGCAGCCCCAGCATTTT
D: -; V: TRBV12-3/TRBV12-4; J: TRBJ2-3; size: few; CDR3: CASMVLPQGDTQYF; DNA: TGTGCCAGCATGGTTTTACCCCAGGGAGATACGCAGTATTTT
D: -; V: TRBV12-5; J: TRBJ1-1; size: -; CDR3: CAQPSPRTAPNTEAFF; DNA: TGTGCGCAACCGTCCCCACGGACGGCGCCGAACACTGAAGCTTTCTTT
D: TRBD1; V: TRBV20-1; J: TRBJ2-1; size: -; CDR3: CSARTGQGILSSYNEQFF; DNA: TGCAGTGCTAGGACGGGACAGGGGATATTAAGCTCCTACAATGAGCAGTTCTTC
D: -; V: TRBV25-1; J: TRBJ1-1; size: few; CDR3: CASRETLSTEAFF; DNA: TGTGCCAGCAGGGAAACGTTAAGCACTGAAGCTTTCTTT
D: TRBD2; V: TRBV12-3/TRBV12-4; J: TRBJ2-7; size: -; CDR3: CASSPGTRVYEQYF; DNA: TGTGCCAGCAGTCCCGGGACTAGGGTCTACGAGCAGTACTTC
D: -; V: TRBV10-3; J: TRBJ2-7; size: many; CDR3: CAISESGRAYEQYF; DNA: TGTGCGATCAGTGAGTCCGGCAGGGCCTACGAGCAGTACTTC
D: -; V: TRBV10-3; J: TRBJ2-2; size: many; CDR3: CAISEEAAAGNSGELFF; DNA: TGTGCCATCAGTGAGGAGGCTGCAGCAGGGAATAGCGGGGAGCTGTTTTTT
D: -; V: TRBV3-1; J: TRBJ2-5; size: few; CDR3: CASSQAIETQYF; DNA: TGTGCCAGCAGCCAAGCGATTGAGACCCAGTACTTC
D: TRBD2; V: TRBV19; J: TRBJ2-4; size: few; CDR3: CASSASGRALLNKNIQYF; DNA: TGTGCCAGTAGTGCTAGCGGGAGGGCCCTCTTAAACAAAAACATTCAGTACTTC
D: -; V: TRBV20-1; J: TRBJ2-7; size: many; CDR3: CNLTEINYEQYF; DNA: TGCAATCTGACAGAGATAAACTACGAGCAGTACTTC
D: -; V: TRBV25-1; J: TRBJ2-1; size: many; CDR3: CASSEETSHNEQFF; DNA: TGTGCCAGCAGTGAAGAAACTAGTCACAATGAGCAGTTCTTC
D: -; V: TRBV29-1; J: TRBJ1-5; size: few; CDR3: CSVEDGRGSDQPQHF; DNA: TGCAGCGTTGAAGATGGCAGGGGATCGGATCAGCCCCAGCATTTT
D: -; V: TRBV20-1; J: TRBJ2-4; size: -; CDR3: CSARDKDPKNIQYF; DNA: TGCAGTGCTAGGGACAAAGACCCCAAAAACATTCAGTACTTC
D: TRBD2; V: TRBV3-1; J: TRBJ2-1; size: -; CDR3: CASSQAAGGGEQFF; DNA: TGTGCCAGCAGCCAAGCAGCGGGGGGGGGTGAGCAGTTCTTC